These 8 T cell receptor beta chains share one sample of origin, sequenced in a study of T cells in Graves' hyperthyroidism and ophthalmopathy (dated by TCRdb to between 2018 and 2021). Library prep was done by multiplex PCR. Sequencing relied on an Illumina HiSeq 2000. The TCR beta CDR3 regions were amplified from the RNA transcripts. For the first round of RT-PCR on the TCR CDR3, the HTBI primer set was used together with the Qiagen OneStep RT-PCR kit. The raw public reads went through TCRdb reprocessing: fastp at Q25, MiXCR clone calling, in-frame beta chains kept. Rows with one shared CDR3 protein collapse into an entry with the most common genes and DNA. Recorded for this sample are 500,000 to 650,000 distinct CDR3 sequences; approximately 17% of them occurred a single time. Of the sample, around 17% is held by the ten largest clones. What was sequenced was blood. Receptors were obtained from a woman younger than 35 with Graves' ophthalmopathy.

In its sample, this clonotype was seen many times. In DNA form, the CDR3 reads TGTGCCAGCAGTTTATCGCGGGGGGTCCCCAGCACAGATACGCAGTATTTT. This sequence encodes CASSLSRGVPSTDTQYF. The chain links TRBV6-1 to TRBJ2-3, with 8 bases lining up with TRBD2. CDR1 MNHNS and CDR2 SASEGT come from the germline V gene. The length of the CDR3 is 17 residues. J was trimmed by 0 bases and V by 5 bases; bases with no gene match: 10.

This clonotype appeared a few times. The V call is TRBV5-6, the J call TRBJ2-1, with D perhaps TRBD1 (5 bases). Germline V CDR1 and CDR2: SGHDT, YYEEEE. This CDR3 is built from 17 residues. Trimming stripped 0 bases from V and 3 bases from J, with 16 bases between. The CDR3 is CASSLADGPGHYNEQFF. The CDR3 coding sequence is TGTGCCAGCAGCTTGGCCGATGGTCCAGGGCACTACAATGAGCAGTTCTTC.

The chain is built from TRBV29-1 and TRBJ1-2, with TRBD1 matching over 9 bases. J gave up 7 bases and V 7 bases, and 10 bases lay outside the gene matches. Germline assignment: CDR1 SQVTM and CDR2 ANQGSEA. The CDR3 contains 13 residues. DNA of the CDR3: TGCAGCGCCATTGAACAGGGGGCGCTTGGCTACACCTTC. It specifies CSAIEQGALGYTF.

This clonotype was recorded many times. This chain connects TRBV28 to TRBJ1-1; TRBD1 matches 9 bases. Germline V CDR1 and CDR2: MDHEN, SYDVKM. J was trimmed by 4 bases and V by 6 bases; bases with no gene match: 3. The CDR3 is made up of 13 amino acids. The CDR3 DNA reads TGTGCCAGCAGAAGACAGGGGGTCACTGAAGCTTTCTTT. Protein sequence: CASRRQGVTEAFF.

This clonotype has a count of ten or more. The chain carries TRBV28 and TRBJ1-5; possibly TRBD1 for D (5 bases). The CDR3 covers 13 residues. Trimming cost V 8 bases and J 4 bases, with 12 bases left between them. Per the germline V gene, CDR1 is MDHEN and CDR2 is SYDVKM. CDR3 protein: CASEVAGNQPQHF. The CDR3 DNA reads as TGTGCCAGCGAGGTGGCAGGGAATCAGCCCCAGCATTTT.

This clonotype was detected ten times or more. The V gene is TRBV10-3, the J gene TRBJ1-1; perhaps TRBD1 as D (6 bases). Trimming left V 3 bases short and J 4 bases short, with 9 bases between. Germline CDR1 is ENHRY and CDR2 is SYGVKD. The length of the CDR3 is 13 residues. CDR3 coding DNA: TGTGCCATCAGTGAAGGAGGGGGCACTGAAGCTTTCTTT. Translated: CAISEGGGTEAFF.

This clonotype was detected many times. The rearrangement uses TRBV2 and TRBJ2-1; 10 positions agree with TRBD2. J was trimmed by 5 bases and V by 8 bases; bases with no gene match: 6. Per germline, CDR1 SNHLY and CDR2 FYNNEI. CDR3 length: 14 residues. DNA of the CDR3: TGTGCCAGCCGACTAGCGGGCACCAACAATGAGCAGTTCTTC. As protein: CASRLAGTNNEQFF.

The chain employs TRBV27 and TRBJ1-2, with 8 bases identical to TRBD1. Trimming removed 0 bases from V and 8 bases from J; junction bases left unmatched: 5. Germline CDR1 and CDR2: MNHEY and SMNVEV (reference sequence). The length of the CDR3 is 14 residues. CDR3 in DNA: TGTGCCAGCAGTTTATCAGCAGGGGGCGACGGCTACACCTTC. Protein sequence: CASSLSAGGDGYTF.